This T cell receptor (beta chain) came from a study of T-cell reconstitution after alpha-beta-depleted transplantation in children. Germline assignment: CDR1 SGHTA and CDR2 FQGTGA. The ends lost 6 bases at V and 1 base at J; junction bases unmatched: 11. The CDR3 runs to 17 residues. This clonotype has more than one count but fewer than ten. Its target is not known. Unique molecular identifiers were incorporated during preparation of the TCRbeta library. TCRdb independently ran MiXCR on the PCR reads; one entry per CDR3 protein. The sample holds more than 300,000 distinct CDR3 sequences, roughly 16% seen once. Overall study findings and caveats: T cells produced anew were the main source of T-cell counts and diversity one year after transplant.

The specimen was PBMCs, mostly from graft donor cells, collected 360 days after TCRalphabeta/CD19-depleted stem cell transplant. This TCR derives from a male patient under 10 years old who had a stem cell transplant for acute lymphoblastic leukemia, so the T cells may come from the graft donor. This chain connects TRBV7-3 to TRBJ2-1, with 8 bases aligning to TRBD1. The chain's CDR3 is CASRADRGSGSYNEQFF. CDR3 sequence (DNA): TGTGCCAGCAGGGCCGACAGGGGCTCGGGGTCCTACAATGAGCAGTTCTTC. Supplemented by reference TRBV7-3 and TRBJ2-1, the full variable domain reads GAGVSQTPSNKVTEKGKYVELRCDPISGHTALYWYRQSLGQGPEFLIYFQGTGAADDSGLPNDRFFAVRPEGSVSTLKIQRTERGDSAVYLCASRADRGSGSYNEQFFGPGTRLTVL.